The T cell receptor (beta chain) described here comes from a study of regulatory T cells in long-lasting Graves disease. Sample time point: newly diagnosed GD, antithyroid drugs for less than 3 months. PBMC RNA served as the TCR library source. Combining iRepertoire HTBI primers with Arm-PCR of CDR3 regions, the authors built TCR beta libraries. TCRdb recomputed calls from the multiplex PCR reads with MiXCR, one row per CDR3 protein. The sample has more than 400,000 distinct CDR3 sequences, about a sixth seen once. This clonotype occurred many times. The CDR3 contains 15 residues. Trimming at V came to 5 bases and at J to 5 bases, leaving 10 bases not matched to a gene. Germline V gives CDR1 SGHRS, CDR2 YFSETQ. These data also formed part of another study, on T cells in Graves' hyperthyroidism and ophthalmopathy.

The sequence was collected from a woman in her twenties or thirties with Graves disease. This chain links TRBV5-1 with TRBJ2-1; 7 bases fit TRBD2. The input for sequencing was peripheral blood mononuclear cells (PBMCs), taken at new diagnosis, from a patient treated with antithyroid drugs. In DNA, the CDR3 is TGCGCCAGCAGGGGTCTGGCGGGGACTAACAATGAGCAGTTCTTC. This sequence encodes CASRGLAGTNNEQFF.